The TCR beta chain described here comes from a study of T cells in Graves' hyperthyroidism and ophthalmopathy (dated by TCRdb to between 2018 and 2021). Turning to the overall study: Peripheral blood was sampled at the time of initial diagnosis, prior to any treatment. A discovery cohort of about a hundred patients, about 40 with Graves' ophthalmopathy and 57 with stable Graves' hyperthyroidism, was used to find distinguishing TCR V-J signatures. An independent validation cohort of under 20 hyperthyroidism patients and about 15 patients who later progressed to ophthalmopathy tested prospective prediction of ophthalmopathy. The roughly 100 discovery patients were randomly divided into training and test sets at a 7:3 ratio. Thyroid tissue and blood T-cell repertoires from about six Graves' hyperthyroidism patients were also compared in the study. Once sampling was done, hyperthyroidism patients were given methimazole at a starting dose of 30 mg daily, whereas ophthalmopathy patients were given high-dose intravenous methylprednisolone. The paper describes TCR Vbeta CDR3 sequencing of 140 or so peripheral blood samples, made up of 43 ophthalmopathy patients, more than 70 hyperthyroidism patients and roughly 17 progressor patients. The study at large found these results: In cross-validation, a model built on a 13 V-J signature told ophthalmopathy apart from stable hyperthyroidism with 85% to 90% sensitivity and approximately 81% specificity, and in testing the same model reached 80%/75%. Sample size was not statistically predetermined, and investigators were not blinded to group allocation. In validation, the model predicted progression to ophthalmopathy with around 71% sensitivity and over 72% specificity, a median of 6.5 months before onset. Most expanded thyroid clonotypes (frequency above 0.001) were also found in blood, which suggests that blood repertoires may mirror thyroid immune responses.

Details on this clonotype: Which antigen it targets is not known. A much larger clone sits a single nucleotide away, making a read error possible. Lacking the conserved final phenylalanine or tryptophan, this CDR3 likely reflects a read error.

A patient counted as having stable Graves' hyperthyroidism if no progression to ophthalmopathy occurred over 18 months of follow-up. Hyperthyroidism patients were aged 18 to 65 years and newly diagnosed, with disease duration of less than 2 months. Patients with uncontrolled infections, other autoimmune diseases, pregnancy or lactation were excluded. Diagnoses were based on clinical symptoms, serum thyroxine and TRAb, thyroid ultrasound and orbital computed tomography. Ficoll-Paque density gradient centrifugation was used to isolate PBMCs from around 10 ml of fresh peripheral blood. Total RNA was extracted with Trizol reagent, and quality was checked on an Agilent 2100 Bioanalyzer. V is clipped by 1 base and J by 3 bases, and the sequence between their germline boundaries is 10 bases long. Reading the germline V gene gives CDR1 SQVTM and CDR2 ANQGSEA. The CDR3 sequence runs 14 residues, both termini included. Solely the CDR3 DNA is kept, with 42 bases framed from the first base.

Amplification of TCR beta CDR3 regions was carried out from RNA transcripts. For the first round of RT-PCR on the TCR CDR3, the HTBI primer set was used together with the Qiagen OneStep RT-PCR kit. Libraries were constructed in a second round of multiplex PCR, after which size selection and purification were performed. Paired-end sequencing of the libraries was performed with 100 bp reads on an Illumina HiSeq2000. Turning to the authors' computational methods: SOAPnuke was used to process the raw data, with reads discarded if the reads contained adapters or uncalled bases, had a mean Phred below 15, or lacked an exact constant-primer or identifier match. COPE v1.2.5 was used to merge high-quality paired reads, and clonotypes were defined as unique nucleotide sequences. Clonotypes were aligned to IMGT TRBV, TRBD and TRBJ reference segments using MiTCR v1.1. Only V-J combinations with frequency above 0.0001, covering 99% to 99.2% of repertoires, were analysed. The TCS score was defined as F50 (clonal expansion) divided by E x V (chaos), with BLOSUM62-based TCRdist calculated between CDR3 peptides within each V-J. Welch's t-statistics and random forest reduced just over 500 V-J features to 13, which were used in a naive Bayes classifier (R e1071). The public reads were reprocessed in TCRdb via fastp at Q25 and MiXCR, keeping in-frame beta chains. Rows with one shared CDR3 protein collapse into an entry with the most common genes and DNA. TCRdb's processing, not the authors', yielded these V and J calls. The sample profile shows hundreds of thousands of distinct CDR3 sequences; approximately 13% of them were found once. The ten largest clones add up to less than 10% of the sample.

Source material: blood. The sequence came from a woman younger than 35 with Graves' hyperthyroidism. This sequence uses TRBV29-1 and TRBJ2-1; TRBD2 is a weak D gene call, 6 bases matching. The CDR3 reads CSVEGGVGYNEQFL. Read as DNA, the sequence is TGCAGCGTTGAAGGGGGGGTCGGCTACAATGAGCAGTTCCTC.